This is a list of T cell receptor beta chains from one sample in a study of T cell responses to AZD1222 COVID-19 vaccine. Repertoires were generated with immunoSEQ multiplex PCR, while TCRdb's copy carries only in-frame clones and drops some. The table has 100,000 to 130,000 clones, about nine tenths seen once. The source material was peripheral blood, sampled on day 0 of MenACWY control vaccination. These receptors were collected from an adult in good health. Each CDR3 is given with its conserved first and last residue. Each record gives: V gene, J gene, D gene, clone size, CDR3 protein, CDR3 DNA. A D gene is named only where the DNA matches it firmly. Rows may omit the clone size; those that give it use once, few, many or a size class.

v_gene: TRBV21-1
j_gene: TRBJ1-5
d_gene: .
abundance: .
CDR3aa: CASSIGQSNQPQHF
CDR3nt: TGTGCCAGCAGCATTGGGCAGAGCAATCAGCCCCAGCATTTT

v_gene: TRBV5-5
j_gene: TRBJ2-5
d_gene: TRBD2
abundance: .
CDR3aa: CASSLVGTNQETQYF
CDR3nt: TGTGCCAGCAGCTTGGTCGGGACTAACCAAGAGACCCAGTACTTC

v_gene: TRBV30
j_gene: TRBJ2-7
d_gene: .
abundance: .
CDR3aa: CAWSAGYEQYF
CDR3nt: TGTGCCTGGAGCGCCGGGTACGAGCAGTACTTC

v_gene: TRBV7-9
j_gene: TRBJ2-5
d_gene: .
abundance: .
CDR3aa: CASSFGGETQYF
CDR3nt: TGTGCCAGCAGCTTTGGTGGAGAGACCCAGTACTTC

v_gene: TRBV2
j_gene: TRBJ2-7
d_gene: TRBD2
abundance: .
CDR3aa: CASREGTSGFYEQYF
CDR3nt: TGTGCCAGCAGAGAAGGGACTAGCGGGTTCTACGAGCAGTACTTC

v_gene: TRBV7-2
j_gene: TRBJ2-2
d_gene: .
abundance: .
CDR3aa: CASSLQTGRAGELFF
CDR3nt: TGTGCCAGCAGCTTACAGACAGGGAGGGCCGGGGAGCTGTTTTTT

v_gene: TRBV5-1
j_gene: TRBJ1-1
d_gene: .
abundance: .
CDR3aa: CASSDIDGFTEAFF
CDR3nt: TGCGCCAGCAGCGATATAGATGGATTCACTGAAGCTTTCTTT

v_gene: TRBV7-2
j_gene: TRBJ1-1
d_gene: TRBD1
abundance: .
CDR3aa: CASSLQGATEAFF
CDR3nt: TGTGCCAGCAGCTTACAGGGGGCGACTGAAGCTTTCTTT

v_gene: TRBV7-9
j_gene: TRBJ1-1
d_gene: .
abundance: .
CDR3aa: CASSLRGSVYTEAFF
CDR3nt: TGTGCCAGCAGCTTACGGGGGTCGGTATACACTGAAGCTTTCTTT

v_gene: TRBV28
j_gene: TRBJ2-2
d_gene: .
abundance: .
CDR3aa: CGVGASGTGELFF
CDR3nt: TGTGGGGTTGGAGCATCGGGCACCGGGGAGCTGTTTTTT

v_gene: TRBV7-9
j_gene: TRBJ2-2
d_gene: TRBD1
abundance: once
CDR3aa: CASRSGQRISGELFF
CDR3nt: TGTGCCAGCAGGTCGGGACAGAGAATTTCCGGGGAGCTGTTTTTT

v_gene: TRBV9
j_gene: TRBJ1-3
d_gene: .
abundance: .
CDR3aa: CASSDQGSGNTIYF
CDR3nt: TGTGCCAGCAGTGATCAGGGATCTGGAAACACCATATATTTT

v_gene: TRBV6-5
j_gene: TRBJ1-5
d_gene: TRBD1
abundance: .
CDR3aa: CASSYPTGGNQPQHF
CDR3nt: TGTGCCAGCAGTTACCCTACAGGGGGCAATCAGCCCCAGCATTTT

v_gene: TRBV7-2
j_gene: TRBJ1-1
d_gene: TRBD1
abundance: .
CDR3aa: CASSLHPGGGTEAFF
CDR3nt: TGTGCCAGCAGCTTACACCCAGGGGGAGGAACTGAAGCTTTCTTT

v_gene: TRBV5-3
j_gene: TRBJ1-1
d_gene: TRBD1
abundance: .
CDR3aa: CARSAGQGTPHREAFF
CDR3nt: TGTGCCAGAAGCGCGGGACAGGGCACACCACATCGTGAAGCTTTCTTT

v_gene: TRBV27
j_gene: TRBJ2-2
d_gene: TRBD2
abundance: .
CDR3aa: CASSRTSGGEHGELFF
CDR3nt: TGTGCCAGCAGCCGGACTAGCGGGGGGGAGCACGGGGAGCTGTTTTTT

v_gene: TRBV3-1/TRBV3-2
j_gene: TRBJ2-7
d_gene: TRBD1
abundance: .
CDR3aa: CASSHGTGSYEQYF
CDR3nt: TGTGCCAGCAGCCACGGGACAGGATCCTACGAGCAGTACTTC

v_gene: TRBV28
j_gene: TRBJ2-2
d_gene: TRBD1
abundance: .
CDR3aa: CASSFQDRESGELFF
CDR3nt: TGTGCCAGCAGTTTTCAGGACAGGGAATCCGGGGAGCTGTTTTTT

v_gene: TRBV6-4
j_gene: TRBJ1-6
d_gene: .
abundance: .
CDR3aa: CASGGGSSYNSPLHF
CDR3nt: TGTGCCAGTGGGGGGGGGAGCTCCTATAATTCACCCCTCCACTTT

v_gene: TRBV4-1
j_gene: TRBJ2-3
d_gene: TRBD2
abundance: .
CDR3aa: CASSQDRLAGATDTQYF
CDR3nt: TGCGCCAGCAGCCAAGATCGACTAGCGGGGGCCACAGATACGCAGTATTTT

v_gene: TRBV10-3
j_gene: TRBJ2-1
d_gene: .
abundance: .
CDR3aa: CAIRRSWDEQFF
CDR3nt: TGTGCCATCAGAAGATCGTGGGATGAGCAGTTCTTC

v_gene: TRBV28
j_gene: TRBJ2-7
d_gene: TRBD1
abundance: .
CDR3aa: CASSLRQGAYEQYF
CDR3nt: TGTGCCAGCAGTTTGAGGCAGGGGGCATACGAGCAGTACTTC

v_gene: TRBV2
j_gene: TRBJ2-5
d_gene: .
abundance: .
CDR3aa: CASSDPGETQYF
CDR3nt: TGTGCCAGCAGTGATCCTGGAGAGACCCAGTACTTC

v_gene: TRBV6-1
j_gene: TRBJ2-1
d_gene: .
abundance: .
CDR3aa: CASSEWGDTDEQFF
CDR3nt: TGTGCCAGCAGTGAATGGGGGGATACGGATGAGCAGTTCTTC

v_gene: TRBV7-3
j_gene: TRBJ2-1
d_gene: TRBD2
abundance: .
CDR3aa: CASSSGTSSYNEQFF
CDR3nt: TGTGCCAGCAGCTCCGGGACTAGCTCCTACAATGAGCAGTTCTTC

v_gene: TRBV30
j_gene: TRBJ1-3
d_gene: TRBD1
abundance: .
CDR3aa: CAWSVGWTGGTGNTIYF
CDR3nt: TGTGCCTGGAGCGTAGGTTGGACAGGGGGCACTGGAAACACCATATATTTT

v_gene: TRBV6-2/TRBV6-3
j_gene: TRBJ1-1
d_gene: .
abundance: .
CDR3aa: CASSYSDSNTEAFF
CDR3nt: TGTGCCAGCAGTTACTCTGACAGTAACACTGAAGCTTTCTTT

v_gene: TRBV19
j_gene: TRBJ1-5
d_gene: .
abundance: .
CDR3aa: CASNRTPSNQPQHF
CDR3nt: TGTGCCAGTAATAGGACCCCGAGCAATCAGCCCCAGCATTTT

v_gene: TRBV19
j_gene: TRBJ1-6
d_gene: .
abundance: .
CDR3aa: CASSNQLNSPLHF
CDR3nt: TGTGCCAGTAGTAACCAACTAAATTCACCCCTCCACTTT

v_gene: TRBV11-2
j_gene: TRBJ2-7
d_gene: TRBD1
abundance: .
CDR3aa: CASNHGTGDREQYF
CDR3nt: TGTGCCAGCAACCACGGGACAGGGGATCGCGAGCAGTACTTC

v_gene: TRBV28
j_gene: TRBJ1-5
d_gene: .
abundance: once
CDR3aa: CASSFYQPQHF
CDR3nt: TGTGCCAGCAGTTTCTATCAGCCCCAGCATTTT